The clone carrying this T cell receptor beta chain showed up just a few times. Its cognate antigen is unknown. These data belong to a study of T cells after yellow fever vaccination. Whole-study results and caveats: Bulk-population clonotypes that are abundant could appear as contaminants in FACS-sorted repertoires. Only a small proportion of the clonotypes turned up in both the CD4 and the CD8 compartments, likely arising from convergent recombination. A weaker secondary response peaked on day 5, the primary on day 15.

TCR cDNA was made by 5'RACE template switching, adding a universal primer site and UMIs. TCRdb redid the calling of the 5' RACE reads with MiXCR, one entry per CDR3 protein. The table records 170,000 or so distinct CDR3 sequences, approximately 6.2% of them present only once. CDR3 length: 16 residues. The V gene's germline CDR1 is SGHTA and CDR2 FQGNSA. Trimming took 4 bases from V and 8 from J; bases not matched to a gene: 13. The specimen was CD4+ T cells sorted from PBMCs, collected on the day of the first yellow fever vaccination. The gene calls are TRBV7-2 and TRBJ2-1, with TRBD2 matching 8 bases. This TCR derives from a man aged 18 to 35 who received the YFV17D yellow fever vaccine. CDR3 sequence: CASSWLGGSGADEQFF. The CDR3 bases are TGTGCCAGCAGCTGGCTAGGGGGTAGCGGGGCAGATGAGCAGTTCTTC.